A selection of T cell receptor beta chains follows, all from one sample in a study of beta chain features in type 1 diabetes. Profiled with immunoSEQ multiplex PCR; TCRdb holds only in-frame clones, not every one. The table records 40,000 to 60,000 clones, about 60% of them present only once. The specimen sequenced was stem cell memory CD4+ T cells from blood. The receptors derive from a woman aged 30 to 39 with type 1 diabetes. Each CDR3 is given with its conserved first and last residue. A D gene is named only where the DNA matches it firmly. Clone sizes are given selectively: once, few, many, or a class where the clone is expanded.

TRBJ2-3	NA	TRBV7-9	few	TGTGCCAGCAGCTTAAGTAGCAACGCAGATACGCAGTATTTT	CASSLSSNADTQYF
TRBJ2-1	TRBD2	TRBV5-5	NA	TGTGCCAGCAAGAGGACTAGCGGAAACAATGAGCAGTTCTTC	CASKRTSGNNEQFF
TRBJ2-5	TRBD2	TRBV7-3	NA	TGTGCCAGCAGCTTATTTGGAGCGGGATTAGGAGAGACCCAGTACTTC	CASSLFGAGLGETQYF
TRBJ2-1	TRBD2	TRBV29-1	NA	TGCAGCGTTGAAGATTCTAGCGGAATACTCAACAAGCAGTTCTTC	CSVEDSSGILNKQFF
TRBJ1-4	TRBD1	TRBV29-1	NA	TGCAGCGAGGGGGCCAGGGGCTGTGAAAAACTGTTTTTT	CSEGARGCEKLFF
TRBJ1-2	NA	TRBV4-1	few	TGCGCCAGCAGCCACCTGATGGAACGGGGAATTCTCACGAGCTACACCTTC	CASSHLMERGILTSYTF
TRBJ2-7	TRBD2	TRBV9	NA	TGTGCCAGCAGCCCGCGACTAGCGGGTGTCTACGAGCAGTACTTC	CASSPRLAGVYEQYF
TRBJ1-5	NA	TRBV6-5	NA	TGTGCCAGCAGTCCCCATGGCAATCAGCCCCAGCATTTT	CASSPHGNQPQHF
TRBJ2-7	NA	TRBV11-1	NA	TGTGCCAGCAGTTCGGACTTGTGGGTACAGTACTTC	CASSSDLWVQYF
TRBJ2-7	TRBD1	TRBV5-6	NA	TGTGCCAGCAGCTTTGTACAGGGGATGGACGAGCAGTACTTC	CASSFVQGMDEQYF
TRBJ1-1	NA	TRBV18	NA	TGTGCCAGCTCACCACCGCTATCGGCGAGGACTGAAGCTTTCTTT	CASSPPLSARTEAFF
TRBJ2-7	TRBD1	TRBV5-1	NA	TGCGCCAGCAGCGGGGACAGGGTCCACGAGCAGTACTTC	CASSGDRVHEQYF
TRBJ2-1	NA	TRBV30	NA	TGTGCCTGGAGTACACAGGGTAATGAGCAGTTCTTC	CAWSTQGNEQFF
TRBJ2-3	TRBD2	TRBV28	few	TGTGCCAGCAGTGGGGGGGTCCGACCCACAGATACGCAGTATTTT	CASSGGVRPTDTQYF
TRBJ2-7	TRBD2	TRBV19	NA	TGTGCCAGTAGTATAGGGACTAGCGGGAGTGCCTACGAGCAGTACTTC	CASSIGTSGSAYEQYF